The rows below give T cell receptor beta chains drawn from one sample of a study of blood T cell repertoires in COVID-19. Assay: immunoSEQ multiplex PCR; the TCRdb copy retains only in-frame clones and omits some. The sample holds approximately 270,000 clones, approximately 84% seen once. Sequencing used peripheral blood. These receptors all stem from a person aged 65-85 years with COVID-19, enrolled during active disease. Both conserved end residues are part of each CDR3. A D gene is named only where the DNA matches it firmly. A row's size may be missing; if present it is once, few, many or a size class.

v_call	j_call	clone_size	d_call	cdr3_aa	cdr3_nt
TRBV28	TRBJ1-2	-	TRBD1	CASSPPPGQGGYGYTF	TGTGCCAGCAGTCCTCCACCGGGACAGGGGGGATATGGCTACACCTTC
TRBV7-2	TRBJ2-7	-	TRBD1	CASSLKDRVGEQYF	TGTGCCAGCAGCTTAAAGGACAGGGTCGGCGAGCAGTACTTC
TRBV24-1	TRBJ2-3	-	-	CAPCGGRTDTQYF	TGTGCCCCCTGCGGGGGCAGAACAGATACGCAGTATTTT
TRBV5-1	TRBJ2-1	once	TRBD1	CASSLEGQGYNEQFF	TGCGCCAGCAGCTTGGAGGGACAGGGGTACAATGAGCAGTTCTTC
TRBV6-2/TRBV6-3	TRBJ1-2	-	TRBD1	CASSPDRDYGYTF	TGTGCCAGCAGTCCCGACAGGGACTATGGCTACACCTTC
TRBV9	TRBJ1-1	-	TRBD1	CASSVVGGRGEAFF	TGTGCCAGCAGCGTAGTAGGGGGCAGGGGTGAAGCTTTCTTT
TRBV18	TRBJ2-6	-	-	CASSPTGGSGANVLTF	TGTGCCAGCTCACCAACGGGTGGCTCTGGGGCCAACGTCCTGACTTTC
TRBV7-8	TRBJ1-5	-	-	CASSLGRAGNQPQHF	TGTGCCAGCAGCTTAGGGAGGGCTGGCAATCAGCCCCAGCATTTT
TRBV6-5	TRBJ2-7	-	-	CASKFRRESYEQYF	TGTGCCAGCAAGTTCCGTAGGGAGTCCTACGAGCAGTACTTC
TRBV14	TRBJ1-1	-	-	CASSPRGVGRTEAFF	TGTGCCAGCAGCCCACGAGGAGTGGGGAGGACTGAAGCTTTCTTT
TRBV19	TRBJ2-1	-	-	CASSISRGRHNEQFF	TGTGCCAGTAGTATTTCTAGGGGTAGGCACAATGAGCAGTTCTTC
TRBV4-2	TRBJ1-1	-	TRBD1	CASSLWTGKNTEAFF	TGTGCCAGCAGCCTTTGGACAGGTAAAAACACTGAAGCTTTCTTT
TRBV7-2	TRBJ1-1	-	-	CASSLDRNTEAFF	TGTGCCAGCAGCTTAGATAGGAACACTGAAGCTTTCTTT
TRBV15	TRBJ1-3	-	TRBD1	CATSRDGTGFSGNTIYF	TGTGCCACCAGCAGAGACGGGACAGGCTTCTCTGGAAACACCATATATTTT